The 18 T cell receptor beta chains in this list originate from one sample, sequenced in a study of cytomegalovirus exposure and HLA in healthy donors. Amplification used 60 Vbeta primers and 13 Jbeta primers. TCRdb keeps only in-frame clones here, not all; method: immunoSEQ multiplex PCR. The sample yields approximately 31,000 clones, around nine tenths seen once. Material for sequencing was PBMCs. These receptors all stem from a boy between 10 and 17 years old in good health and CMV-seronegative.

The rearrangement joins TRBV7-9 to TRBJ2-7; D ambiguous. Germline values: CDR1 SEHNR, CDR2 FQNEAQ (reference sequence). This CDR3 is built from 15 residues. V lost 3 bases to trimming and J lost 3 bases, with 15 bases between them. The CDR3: CASSLVQAGIYEQYF. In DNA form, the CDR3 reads TGTGCCAGCAGCTTGGTCCAGGCAGGCATCTACGAGCAGTACTTC.

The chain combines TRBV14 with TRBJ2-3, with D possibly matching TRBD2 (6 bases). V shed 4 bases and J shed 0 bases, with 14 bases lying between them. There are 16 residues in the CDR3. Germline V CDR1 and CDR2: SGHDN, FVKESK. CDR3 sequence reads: CASSRRAGYSTDTQYF. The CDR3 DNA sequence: TGTGCCAGCAGCCGTCGAGCGGGCTATAGCACAGATACGCAGTATTTT.

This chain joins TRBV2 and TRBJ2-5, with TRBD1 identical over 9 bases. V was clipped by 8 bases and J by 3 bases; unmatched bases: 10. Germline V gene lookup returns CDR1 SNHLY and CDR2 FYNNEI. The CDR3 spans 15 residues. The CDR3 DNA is TGTGCCAGCTGGGGGGCCCGACAGGGGGAAGAGACCCAGTACTTC. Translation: CASWGARQGEETQYF.

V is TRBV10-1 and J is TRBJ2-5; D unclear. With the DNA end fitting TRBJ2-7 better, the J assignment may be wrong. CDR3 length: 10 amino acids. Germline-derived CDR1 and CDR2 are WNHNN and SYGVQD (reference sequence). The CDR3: CASSEYEQYF. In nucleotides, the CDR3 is TGCGCCAGCAGTGAATACGAGCAGTACTTC.

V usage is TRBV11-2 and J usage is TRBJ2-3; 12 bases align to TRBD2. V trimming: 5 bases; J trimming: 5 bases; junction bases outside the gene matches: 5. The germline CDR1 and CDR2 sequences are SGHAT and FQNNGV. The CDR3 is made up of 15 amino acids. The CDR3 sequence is CASSPSGGAVDTQYF. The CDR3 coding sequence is TGTGCCAGCAGCCCTAGCGGGGGGGCCGTAGATACGCAGTATTTT. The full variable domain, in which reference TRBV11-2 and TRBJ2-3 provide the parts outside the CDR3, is EAGVAQSPRYKIIEKRQSVAFWCNPISGHATLYWYQQILGQGPKLLIQFQNNGVVDDSQLPKDRFSAERLKGVDSTLKIQPAKLEDSAVYLCASSPSGGAVDTQYFGPGTRLTVL.

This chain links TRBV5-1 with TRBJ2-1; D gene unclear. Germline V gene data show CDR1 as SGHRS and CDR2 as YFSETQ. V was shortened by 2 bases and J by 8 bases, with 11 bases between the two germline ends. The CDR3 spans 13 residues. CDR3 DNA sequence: TGCGCCAGCAGCTTAGAGGCACCCGATGAGCAGTTCTTC. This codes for CASSLEAPDEQFF.

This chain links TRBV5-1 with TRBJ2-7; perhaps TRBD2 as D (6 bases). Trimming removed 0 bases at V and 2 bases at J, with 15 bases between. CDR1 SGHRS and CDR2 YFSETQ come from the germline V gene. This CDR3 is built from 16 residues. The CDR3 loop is CASSLVSGTHTYEQYF. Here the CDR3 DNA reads TGCGCCAGCAGCTTGGTATCTGGGACTCATACCTACGAGCAGTACTTC.

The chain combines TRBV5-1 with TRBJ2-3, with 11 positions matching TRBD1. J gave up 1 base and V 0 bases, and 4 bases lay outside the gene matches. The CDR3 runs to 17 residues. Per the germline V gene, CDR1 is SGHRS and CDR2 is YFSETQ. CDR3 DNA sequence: TGCGCCAGCAGCTTGGGGACAGGGGGCGCAGGCACAGATACGCAGTATTTT. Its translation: CASSLGTGGAGTDTQYF.

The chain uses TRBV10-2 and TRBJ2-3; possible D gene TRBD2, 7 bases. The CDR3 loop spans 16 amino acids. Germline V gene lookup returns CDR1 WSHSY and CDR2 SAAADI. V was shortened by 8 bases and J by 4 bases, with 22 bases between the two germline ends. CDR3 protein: CASAPGPGGLADTQYF. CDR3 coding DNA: TGCGCCAGCGCCCCGGGGCCCGGGGGGCTGGCAGATACGCAGTATTTT.

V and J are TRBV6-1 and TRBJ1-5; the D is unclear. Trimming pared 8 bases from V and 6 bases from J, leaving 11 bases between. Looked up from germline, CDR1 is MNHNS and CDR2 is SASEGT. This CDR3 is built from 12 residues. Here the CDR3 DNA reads TGTGCCAGCCGCCTCGGGGTTCAGCCCCAGCATTTT. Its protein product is CASRLGVQPQHF.

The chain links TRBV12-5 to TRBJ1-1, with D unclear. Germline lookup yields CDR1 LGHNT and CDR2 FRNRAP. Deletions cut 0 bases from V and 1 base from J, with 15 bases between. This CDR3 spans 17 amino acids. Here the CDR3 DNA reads TGTGCTAGTGGTTTGGTTAGGTTTGACGTAGCGAACACTGAAGCTTTCTTT. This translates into CASGLVRFDVANTEAFF.

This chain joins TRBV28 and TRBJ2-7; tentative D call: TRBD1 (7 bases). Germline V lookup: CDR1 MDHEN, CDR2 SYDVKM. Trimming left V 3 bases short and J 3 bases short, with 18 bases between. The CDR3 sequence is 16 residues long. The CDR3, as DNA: TGTGCCAGCAGTTTGATGGGACAGTCGGGGGACTACGAGCAGTACTTC. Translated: CASSLMGQSGDYEQYF.

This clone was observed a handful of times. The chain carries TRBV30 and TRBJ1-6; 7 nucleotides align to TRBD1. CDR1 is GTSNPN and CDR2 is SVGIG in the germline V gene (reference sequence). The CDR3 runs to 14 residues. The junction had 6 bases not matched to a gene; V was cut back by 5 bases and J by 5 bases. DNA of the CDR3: TGTGCCTGGGCCCGGGACAGTAATAATTCACCCCTCCACTTT. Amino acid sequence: CAWARDSNNSPLHF.

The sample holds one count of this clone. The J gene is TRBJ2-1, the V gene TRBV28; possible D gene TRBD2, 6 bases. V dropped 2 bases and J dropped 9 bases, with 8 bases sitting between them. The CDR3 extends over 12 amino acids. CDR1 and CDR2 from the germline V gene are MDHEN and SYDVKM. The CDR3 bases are TGTGCCAGCAGTTTAGGGACTCTTGAGCAGTTCTTC. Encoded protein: CASSLGTLEQFF. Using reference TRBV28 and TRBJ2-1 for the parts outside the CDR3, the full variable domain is DVKVTQSSRYLVKRTGEKVFLECVQDMDHENMFWYRQDPGLGLRLIYFSYDVKMKEKGDIPEGYSVSREKKERFSLILESASTNQTSMYLCASSLGTLEQFFGPGTRLTVL.

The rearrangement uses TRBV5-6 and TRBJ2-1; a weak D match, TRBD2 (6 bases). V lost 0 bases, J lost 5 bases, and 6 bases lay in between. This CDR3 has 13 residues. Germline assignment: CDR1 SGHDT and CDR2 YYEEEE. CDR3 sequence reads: CASSLGLDNEQFF. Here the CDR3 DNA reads TGTGCCAGCAGCTTGGGACTAGACAATGAGCAGTTCTTC.

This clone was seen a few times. The CDR3 reads CAISSGQGDADTQYF. The CDR3 bases are TGTGCCATCAGTTCGGGACAAGGCGACGCAGATACGCAGTATTTT. The chain uses TRBV10-3 and TRBJ2-3; tentative D call: TRBD1 (6 bases). Germline CDR1 and CDR2: ENHRY and SYGVKD. The length of the CDR3 is 15 residues. V was pared by 5 bases and J by 4 bases, with 16 bases between.

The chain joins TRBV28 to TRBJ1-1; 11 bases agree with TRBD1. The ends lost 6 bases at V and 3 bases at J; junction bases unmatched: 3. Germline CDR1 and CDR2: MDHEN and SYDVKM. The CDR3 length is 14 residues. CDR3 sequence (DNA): TGTGCCAGCAGGTCGGGACAGGGGGACACTGAAGCTTTCTTT. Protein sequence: CASRSGQGDTEAFF. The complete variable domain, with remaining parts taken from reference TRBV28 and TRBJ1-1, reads DVKVTQSSRYLVKRTGEKVFLECVQDMDHENMFWYRQDPGLGLRLIYFSYDVKMKEKGDIPEGYSVSREKKERFSLILESASTNQTSMYLCASRSGQGDTEAFFGQGTRLTVV.

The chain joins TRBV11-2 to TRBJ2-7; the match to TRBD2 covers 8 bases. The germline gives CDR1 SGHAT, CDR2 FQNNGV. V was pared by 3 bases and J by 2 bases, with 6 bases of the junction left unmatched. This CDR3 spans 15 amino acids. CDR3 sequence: CASSFGGGGTYEQYF. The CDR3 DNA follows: TGTGCCAGCAGCTTCGGCGGCGGGGGGACCTACGAGCAGTACTTC.